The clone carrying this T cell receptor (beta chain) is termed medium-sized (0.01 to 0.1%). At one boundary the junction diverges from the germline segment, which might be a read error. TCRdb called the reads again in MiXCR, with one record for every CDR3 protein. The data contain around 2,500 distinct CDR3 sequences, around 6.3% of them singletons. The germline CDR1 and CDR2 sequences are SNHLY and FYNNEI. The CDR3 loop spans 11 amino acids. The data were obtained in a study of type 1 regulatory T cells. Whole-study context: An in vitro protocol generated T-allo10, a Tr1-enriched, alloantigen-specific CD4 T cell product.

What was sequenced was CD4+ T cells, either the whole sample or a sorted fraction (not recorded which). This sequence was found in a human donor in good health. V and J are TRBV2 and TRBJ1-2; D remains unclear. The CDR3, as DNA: TGTGCAAGCAAAGGAACCCATGGCTACACCTTC. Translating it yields CASKGTHGYTF.